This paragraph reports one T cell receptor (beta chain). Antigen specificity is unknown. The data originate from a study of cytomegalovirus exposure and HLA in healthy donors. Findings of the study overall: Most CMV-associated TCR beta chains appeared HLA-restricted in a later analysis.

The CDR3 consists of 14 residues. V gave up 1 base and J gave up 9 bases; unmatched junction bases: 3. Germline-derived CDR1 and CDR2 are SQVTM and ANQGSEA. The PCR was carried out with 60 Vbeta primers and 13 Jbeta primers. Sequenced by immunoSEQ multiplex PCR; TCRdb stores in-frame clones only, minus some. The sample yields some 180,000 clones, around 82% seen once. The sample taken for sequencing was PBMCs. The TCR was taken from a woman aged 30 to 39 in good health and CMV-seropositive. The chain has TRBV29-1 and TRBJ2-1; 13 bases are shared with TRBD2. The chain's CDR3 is CSVEVGTSGTEQFF. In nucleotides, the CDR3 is TGCAGCGTTGAAGTGGGGACTAGCGGGACTGAGCAGTTCTTC.